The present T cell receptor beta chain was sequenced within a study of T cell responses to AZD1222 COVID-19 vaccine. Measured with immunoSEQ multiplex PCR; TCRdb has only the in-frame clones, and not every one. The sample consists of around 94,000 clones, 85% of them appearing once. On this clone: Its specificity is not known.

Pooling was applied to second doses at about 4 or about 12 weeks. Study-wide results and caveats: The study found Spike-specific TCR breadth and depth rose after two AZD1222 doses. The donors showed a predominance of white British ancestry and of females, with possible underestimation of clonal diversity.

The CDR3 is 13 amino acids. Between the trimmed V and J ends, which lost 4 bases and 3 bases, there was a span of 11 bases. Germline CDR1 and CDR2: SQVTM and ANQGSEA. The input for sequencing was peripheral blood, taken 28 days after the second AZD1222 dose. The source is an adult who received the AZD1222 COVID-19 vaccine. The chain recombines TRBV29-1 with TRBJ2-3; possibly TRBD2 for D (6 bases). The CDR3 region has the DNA TGCAGCGTTGTAGTAGCGGCTACAGATACGCAGTATTTT. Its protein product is CSVVVAATDTQYF.